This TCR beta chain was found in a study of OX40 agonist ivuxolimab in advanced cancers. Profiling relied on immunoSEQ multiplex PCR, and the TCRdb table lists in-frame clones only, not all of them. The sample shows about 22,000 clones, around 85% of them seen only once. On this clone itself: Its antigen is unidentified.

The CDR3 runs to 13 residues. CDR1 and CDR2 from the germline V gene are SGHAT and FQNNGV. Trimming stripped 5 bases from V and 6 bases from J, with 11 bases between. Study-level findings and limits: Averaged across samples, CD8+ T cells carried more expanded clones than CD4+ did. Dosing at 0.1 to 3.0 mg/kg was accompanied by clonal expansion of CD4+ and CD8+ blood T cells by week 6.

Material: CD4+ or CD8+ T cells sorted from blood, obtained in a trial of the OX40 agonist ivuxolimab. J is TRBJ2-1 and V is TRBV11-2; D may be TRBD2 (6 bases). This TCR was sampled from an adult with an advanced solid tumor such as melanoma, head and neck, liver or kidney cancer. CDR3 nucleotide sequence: TGTGCCAGCAGCCTTCTCGGGGGCAATGAGCAGTTCTTC. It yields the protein CASSLLGGNEQFF.